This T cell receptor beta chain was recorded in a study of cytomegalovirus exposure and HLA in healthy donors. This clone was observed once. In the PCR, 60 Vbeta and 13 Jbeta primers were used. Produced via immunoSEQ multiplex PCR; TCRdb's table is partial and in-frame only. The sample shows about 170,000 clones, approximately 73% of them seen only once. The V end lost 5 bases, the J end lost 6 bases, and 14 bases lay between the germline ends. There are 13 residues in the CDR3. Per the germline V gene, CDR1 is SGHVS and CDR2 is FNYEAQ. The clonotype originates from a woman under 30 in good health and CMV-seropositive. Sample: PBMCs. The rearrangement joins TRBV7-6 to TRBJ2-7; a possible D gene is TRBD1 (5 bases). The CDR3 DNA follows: TGTGCCAGCAGCCCCAGGGAATCCGGCGAGCAGTACTTC. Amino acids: CASSPRESGEQYF.